This T cell receptor (beta chain) was identified during a study of blood T cell repertoires in COVID-19. Study information: PBMCs, B-cell-depleted T cells, or T cells were the source of the cDNA or gDNA that made up the material.

Assay: immunoSEQ multiplex PCR; the TCRdb copy retains only in-frame clones and omits some. The sample consists of about 41,000 clones, roughly nine tenths of them appearing once. Germline CDR1 reads MNHNY; CDR2 reads SVGAGI (reference sequence). V shed 0 bases and J shed 2 bases, with 7 bases lying between them. The CDR3 sequence is 14 residues long. The TCR comes from a man aged 60-69 years with acute or convalescent COVID-19. This chain connects TRBV6-6 to TRBJ1-2; D is perhaps TRBD1 (6 bases). Input material: peripheral blood. The CDR3 coding sequence is TGTGCCAGCAGTTACTCGGGGGCGAACTATGGCTACACCTTC. Amino acid sequence: CASSYSGANYGYTF.